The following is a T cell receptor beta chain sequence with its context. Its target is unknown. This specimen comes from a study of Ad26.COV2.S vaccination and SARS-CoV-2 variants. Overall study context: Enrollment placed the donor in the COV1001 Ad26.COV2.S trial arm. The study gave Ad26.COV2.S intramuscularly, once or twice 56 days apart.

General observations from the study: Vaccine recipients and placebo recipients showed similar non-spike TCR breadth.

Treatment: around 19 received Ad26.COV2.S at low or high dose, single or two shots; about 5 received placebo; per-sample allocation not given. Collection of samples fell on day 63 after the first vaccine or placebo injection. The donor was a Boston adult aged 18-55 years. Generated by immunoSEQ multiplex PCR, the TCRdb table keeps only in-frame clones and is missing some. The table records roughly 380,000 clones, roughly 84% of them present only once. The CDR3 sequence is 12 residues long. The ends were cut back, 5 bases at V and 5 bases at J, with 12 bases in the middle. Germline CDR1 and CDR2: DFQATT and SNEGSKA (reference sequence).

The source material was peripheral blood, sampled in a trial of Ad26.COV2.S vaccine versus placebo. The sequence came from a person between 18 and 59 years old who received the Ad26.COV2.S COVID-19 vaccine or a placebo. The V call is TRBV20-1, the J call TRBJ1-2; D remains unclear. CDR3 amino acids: CSARVGRYGYTF. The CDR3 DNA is TGCAGTGCTCGTGTAGGGCGTTATGGCTACACCTTC.